These 24 T cell receptor beta chains share one sample of origin, sequenced in a study of blood T cells in healthy people across ages. Primed by a sample-barcoded 5' primer and a J-beta primer mix, a second PCR proceeded for about 6 to 12 cycles. TCRdb itself ran the 5' RACE reads through MiXCR, one entry per CDR3 protein. The table lists about 1.4 million distinct CDR3 sequences, approximately 60% of them singletons. Sequencing was carried out using blood. The source is a man aged 18-30 years in good health.

The V and J genes are TRBV12-3 or TRBV12-4 and TRBJ1-4; no definite D call. Between the trimmed V and J ends, which lost 3 bases and 5 bases, there was a span of 4 bases. The CDR3 is made up of 12 amino acids. The CDR3 region is CASSFANEKLFF. In nucleotides, the CDR3 is TGTGCCAGCAGTTTTGCGAATGAAAAACTGTTTTTT.

The chain joins TRBV30 to TRBJ2-5, with 7 bases identical to TRBD2. The CDR3 consists of 14 residues. Germline-derived CDR1 and CDR2 are GTSNPN and SVGIG (reference sequence). V dropped 0 bases and J dropped 11; count of bases not matched to a gene: 12. The CDR3 region is CAWSVTSRRGGQYF. The CDR3 nucleotides are TGTGCCTGGAGTGTGACATCGCGTAGGGGAGGGCAGTACTTC.

This chain links TRBV12-3 or TRBV12-4 with TRBJ2-2; the match to TRBD2 covers 7 bases. The length of the CDR3 is 14 residues. V lost 8 bases to trimming and J lost 1 base; unmatched junction nucleotides: 4. Here the CDR3 DNA reads TGTGCCAGCTCCCGGGGGGAGAACACCGGGGAGCTGTTTTTT. It translates to CASSRGENTGELFF.

In its sample, this clonotype was seen once. This clone may be a read error of a much larger clone one base away. This chain connects TRBV3-1 to TRBJ1-2; D unresolved. Trimming removed 4 bases at V and 0 bases at J, with 6 bases between. The CDR3 spans 13 residues. CDR1 is LGHDT, CDR2 YNNKEL, per germline (reference sequence). CDR3 loop: CASSLTTNYGYTF. The CDR3 bases are TGTGCCAGCAGCCTAACAACTAACTATGGCTACACCTTC. Combining the CDR3 with reference TRBV3-1 and TRBJ1-2 gives the whole variable domain DTAVSQTPKYLVTQMGNDKSIKCEQNLGHDTMYWYKQDSKKFLKIMFSYNNKELIINETVPNRFSPKSPDKAHLNLHINSLELGDSAVYFCASSLTTNYGYTFGSGTRLTVV.

Ten or more counts support this clonotype. The chain uses TRBV10-3 and TRBJ2-7; 16 bases match TRBD2. With 4 bases clipped from V and 2 bases from J, the junction kept 11 bases outside the gene matches. The CDR3 sequence is 19 residues long. Per germline, CDR1 ENHRY and CDR2 SYGVKD. CDR3 protein: CAISADLGLAGGPAYEQYF. DNA for the CDR3: TGTGCCATCAGTGCGGATTTGGGACTAGCGGGAGGGCCCGCCTACGAGCAGTACTTC.

In its sample, this clonotype was seen a few times. CDR3 in DNA: TGTGCCAGCAGTTACTCTAGCGGAACCTCCTACGAGCAGTACTTC. Protein product: CASSYSSGTSYEQYF. The chain is built from TRBV27 and TRBJ2-7; 7 bases agree with TRBD2. Losses at the gene ends were 4 bases for V and 0 bases for J; bases not matched to a gene: 6. Germline V gives CDR1 MNHEY, CDR2 SMNVEV (reference sequence). CDR3 length equals 15 residues.

The J gene is TRBJ2-7, the V gene TRBV6-6, with 9 bases identical to TRBD1. The DNA end is a closer match to TRBJ2-5, so the J assignment may be wrong. The CDR3 extends over 14 amino acids. Germline values: CDR1 MNHNY, CDR2 SVGAGI (reference sequence). CDR3 nucleotides: TGTGCCAGCAGTTACGACAGGGGGAAGGAGACCCAGTACTTC. Residues: CASSYDRGKETQYF.

The chain joins TRBV7-6 to TRBJ2-3; 11 bases align to TRBD2. Germline loops: CDR1 SGHVS, CDR2 FNYEAQ. Trimming removed 3 bases from V and 3 bases from J; junction bases left unmatched: 8. The CDR3 loop spans 17 amino acids. CDR3 DNA: TGTGCCAGCAGCTTCTTAACTAGCGGGAGAACGACAGATACGCAGTATTTT. It yields the protein CASSFLTSGRTTDTQYF.

This chain uses TRBV13 with TRBJ1-5; D is ambiguous. Trimming removed 3 bases at V and 7 bases at J, with 10 bases between. Germline CDR1 is PRHDT and CDR2 is FYEKMQ (reference sequence). The CDR3 spans 13 residues. The CDR3 bases are TGTGCCAGCAGCTTGGGGTTAGGACAGCCCCAGCATTTT. Translating it yields CASSLGLGQPQHF.

The rearrangement links TRBV5-5 to TRBJ2-7, with D possibly matching TRBD2 (5 bases). The CDR3 loop spans 16 amino acids. The ends were cut back, 0 bases at V and 1 base at J, with 14 bases in the middle. The germline CDR1 and CDR2 sequences are SGHKS and YYEKEE (reference sequence). The CDR3 nucleotides are TGTGCCAGCAGCTTGGTTCCGGGGAGCTATTCCTACGAGCAGTACTTC. The encoded protein is CASSLVPGSYSYEQYF.

This sequence joins TRBV13 and TRBJ1-6, with D unclear. The CDR3 is 16 amino acids. Germline CDR1 is PRHDT and CDR2 is FYEKMQ (reference sequence). V gave up 5 bases and J gave up 0 bases, with 11 bases separating them. The CDR3 DNA is TGTGCCAGCAGCCAGGCGGGGAGCTCCTATAATTCACCCCTCCACTTT. This translates into CASSQAGSSYNSPLHF.

The CDR3, as DNA: TGTGCCAGCAGCAGGAGACAGGGGGTAGGAGGGGCCAACGTCCTGACTTTC. Its translation is CASSRRQGVGGANVLTF. The chain is built from TRBV5-6 and TRBJ2-6; 9 bases match TRBD1. The CDR3 contains 17 residues. In germline, CDR1 is SGHDT, CDR2 YYEEEE. The V and J ends lost 4 bases and 4 bases, in that order; junction bases with no gene match: 9.

The rearrangement links TRBV4-1 to TRBJ2-4; TRBD1 agrees at 8 bases. This CDR3 spans 15 amino acids. J lost 4 bases, V lost 7 bases, and 9 bases had no gene match. Germline CDR1 reads MGHRA; CDR2 reads YSYEKL. The CDR3 DNA is TGCGCCAGCAACCCCTGGACAGGGCCGAAAAACATTCAGTACTTC. This encodes CASNPWTGPKNIQYF.

This clonotype was picked up one time. This chain joins TRBV6-4 and TRBJ2-1, with 10 bases matching TRBD2. Trimming took 5 bases from V and 6 from J; bases not matched to a gene: 10. CDR1 and CDR2 (germline): MRHNA, SNTAGT. The CDR3 loop spans 16 amino acids. CDR3 amino acids: CASSLVLAGSFNEQFF. The DNA of the CDR3 is TGTGCCAGCAGTCTCGTACTAGCGGGATCTTTCAATGAGCAGTTCTTC.

The chain links TRBV4-1 to TRBJ1-4, with D possibly matching TRBD1 (6 bases). This CDR3 is built from 18 residues. The V gene's germline CDR1 is MGHRA and CDR2 YSYEKL. V was clipped by 2 bases and J by 5 bases, with 21 bases between them. CDR3 sequence: CASSQSMGRTARNEKLFF. The DNA for the CDR3 is TGCGCCAGCAGCCAATCAATGGGGAGGACAGCTCGAAATGAAAAACTGTTTTTT.

The V call is TRBV29-1, the J call TRBJ1-1, with D perhaps matching TRBD1 (5 bases). The CDR3 has 13 residues. The V end lost 6 bases, the J end lost 1 base, and 12 bases lay between the germline ends. CDR1 is SQVTM and CDR2 is ANQGSEA in the germline V gene. CDR3: CSVTNQGNTEAFF. The CDR3 DNA is TGCAGCGTAACGAACCAGGGGAACACTGAAGCTTTCTTT. Full variable domain (outside the CDR3, taken from reference TRBV29-1 and TRBJ1-1): SAVISQKPSRDICQRGTSLTIQCQVDSQVTMMFWYRQQPGQSLTLIATANQGSEATYESGFVIDKFPISRPNLTFSTLTVSNMSPEDSSIYLCSVTNQGNTEAFFGQGTRLTVV.

The chain couples TRBV20-1 to TRBJ2-5; TRBD1 agrees at 9 bases. V lost 6 bases, J lost 13 bases, and 18 bases stayed unmatched. This CDR3 comprises 14 residues. The germline V gene has CDR1 DFQATT and CDR2 SNEGSKA (reference sequence). The CDR3 DNA reads TGCAGTGCGAGTCCGGGACAGGGAAAGGAAGTAGGGTACTTC. This encodes CSASPGQGKEVGYF.

This sequence joins TRBV11-1 and TRBJ2-7, with 8 bases that match TRBD2. The CDR3 loop spans 12 amino acids. CDR1 is SGHAT, CDR2 FQDESV, per germline (reference sequence). CDR3 DNA: TGTGCTACCGGCGGGGGGTCCTACGAGCAGTACTTC. As protein: CATGGGSYEQYF.

The genes are TRBV4-1 and TRBJ1-2; 9 bases are a match to TRBD1. The trim removed 6 bases at V and 5 bases at J, leaving 4 bases unmatched. The CDR3 is 13 residues long. The germline V gene encodes CDR1 MGHRA and CDR2 YSYEKL. This chain's CDR3 is CASREGQGYGYTF. The DNA for the CDR3 is TGCGCCAGCAGGGAGGGACAGGGTTATGGCTACACCTTC.

The rearrangement links TRBV9 to TRBJ2-3; D is possibly TRBD1 or TRBD2 (5 bases each). V gave up 3 bases and J gave up 0 bases, with 26 bases separating them. Germline CDR1 is SGDLS and CDR2 is YYNGEE. This CDR3 has 20 amino acids. The DNA of the CDR3 is TGTGCCAGCAGCGCTTGGGGGAAACCGGGACCCCGAAAGAGCACAGATACGCAGTATTTT. It translates to CASSAWGKPGPRKSTDTQYF.

J is TRBJ2-7 and V is TRBV6-5; TRBD2 matches 13 bases. V gave up 0 bases and J gave up 4 bases; unmatched junction bases: 6. CDR1 MNHEY and CDR2 SVGAGI come from the germline V gene. CDR3 size: 17 residues. The CDR3 protein is CASSYSTRTSGSYEQYF. The DNA for the CDR3 is TGTGCCAGCAGTTACTCAACGAGGACTAGCGGGAGTTACGAGCAGTACTTC.

This clonotype was seen more than once but under ten times. The chain links TRBV10-2 to TRBJ2-7; a possible D gene is TRBD1 (6 bases). CDR3 length: 12 amino acids. Germline V gives CDR1 WSHSY, CDR2 SAAADI. The V and J ends lost 9 bases and 3 bases respectively, with 12 bases between them. The CDR3 loop is CASNRDNYEQYF. CDR3 sequence (DNA): TGCGCCAGTAACCGGGACAACTACGAGCAGTACTTC.

The J gene is TRBJ2-1, the V gene TRBV29-1; TRBD2 matches 16 bases. The germline V gene has CDR1 SQVTM and CDR2 ANQGSEA. The CDR3 is 17 residues long. Germline trimming cut 3 bases from V and 4 bases from J; bases unmatched to any gene: 6. The CDR3 protein is CSVEGLAGGPGYNEQFF. The DNA for the CDR3 is TGCAGCGTTGAGGGACTAGCGGGAGGGCCTGGGTACAATGAGCAGTTCTTC.

This chain joins TRBV20-1 and TRBJ1-5, with 11 bases that match TRBD1. From germline, CDR1 is DFQATT and CDR2 SNEGSKA (reference sequence). CDR3 length equals 17 residues. Germline trimming cut 0 bases from V and 7 bases from J; bases unmatched to any gene: 11. This CDR3 is CSARDLQDRGLEQPQHF. The CDR3 DNA sequence: TGCAGTGCTAGAGATTTGCAGGACAGGGGGCTAGAGCAGCCCCAGCATTTT.